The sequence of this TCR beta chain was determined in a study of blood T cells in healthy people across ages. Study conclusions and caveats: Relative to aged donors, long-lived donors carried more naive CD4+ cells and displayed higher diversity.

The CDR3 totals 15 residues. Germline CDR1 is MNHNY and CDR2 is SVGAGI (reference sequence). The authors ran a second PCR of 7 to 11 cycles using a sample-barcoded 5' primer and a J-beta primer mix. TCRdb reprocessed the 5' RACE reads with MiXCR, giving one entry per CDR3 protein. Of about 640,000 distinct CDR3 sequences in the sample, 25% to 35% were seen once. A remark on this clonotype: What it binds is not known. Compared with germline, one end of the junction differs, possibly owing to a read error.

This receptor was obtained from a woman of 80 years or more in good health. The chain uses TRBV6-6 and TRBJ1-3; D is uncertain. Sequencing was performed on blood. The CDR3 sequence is CASSPDLGSGTTIYF. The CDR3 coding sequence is TGTGCCAGCAGTCCCGATTTAGGCTCTGGAACCACCATATATTTT.